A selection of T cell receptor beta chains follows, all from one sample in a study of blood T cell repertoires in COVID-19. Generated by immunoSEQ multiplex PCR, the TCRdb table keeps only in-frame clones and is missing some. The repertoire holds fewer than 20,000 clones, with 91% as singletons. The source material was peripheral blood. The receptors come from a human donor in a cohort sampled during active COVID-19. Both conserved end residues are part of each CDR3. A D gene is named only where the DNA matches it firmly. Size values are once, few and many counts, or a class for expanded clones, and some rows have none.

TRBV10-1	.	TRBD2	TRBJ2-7	TGCGCCAGCAGTCGGGCGGGAGGTCCCTACGAGCAGTACTTC	CASSRAGGPYEQYF
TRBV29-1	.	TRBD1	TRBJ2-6	TGCAGCGTTGAGTCACAGGGGGCGCGTGGGGCCAACGTCCTGACTTTC	CSVESQGARGANVLTF
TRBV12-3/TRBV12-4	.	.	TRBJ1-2	TGTGCCAGCAGTTTTAGGGGCGGCTATGGCTACACCTTC	CASSFRGGYGYTF
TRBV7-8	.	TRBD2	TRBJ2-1	TGTGCCAGCAGCTTAGTGGCTAGCGGGAGAAGGAATGAGCAGTTCTTC	CASSLVASGRRNEQFF
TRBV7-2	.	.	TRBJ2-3	TGTGCCAGCAGCTTCCGACAGGGAGGTAGGGATACGCAGTATTTT	CASSFRQGGRDTQYF
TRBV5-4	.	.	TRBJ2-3	TGTGCCAGCAGCCAGACAGTTGCAGATACGCAGTATTTT	CASSQTVADTQYF
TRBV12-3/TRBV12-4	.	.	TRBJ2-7	TGTGCCAGCAGTTCCCCAAGCTCCTACGAGCAGTACTTC	CASSSPSSYEQYF
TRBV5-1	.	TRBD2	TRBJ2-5	TGCGCCAGCAGCTTGGATGGACTAGGGGTTGAGACCCAGTACTTC	CASSLDGLGVETQYF
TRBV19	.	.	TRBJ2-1	TGTGCCAGTAGTCCCGGGACTGGATTCTACAATGAGCAGTTCTTC	CASSPGTGFYNEQFF
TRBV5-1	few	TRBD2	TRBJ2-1	TGCGCCAGCAGCCGGGAGGGGTTAGCGGGGAATGAGCAGTTCTTC	CASSREGLAGNEQFF
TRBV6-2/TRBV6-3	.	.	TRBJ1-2	TGTGCCAGCAGCCTGACAGACCCCTGGGCTGGCTACACCTTC	CASSLTDPWAGYTF
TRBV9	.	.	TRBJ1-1	TGTGCCAGCAGCGTCGTACAGGATGGGACTGAAGCTTTCTTT	CASSVVQDGTEAFF
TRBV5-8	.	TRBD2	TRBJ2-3	TGTGCCAGCAGCTCCCTAGCGGGAGGAACAGATACGCAGTATTTT	CASSSLAGGTDTQYF
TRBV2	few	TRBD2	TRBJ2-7	TGTGCCAGCAACCAGCGGGAAGGTCACGAGCAGTACTTC	CASNQREGHEQYF
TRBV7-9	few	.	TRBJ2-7	TGTGCCAGCAGCCTATCTAATGCGGAGCAGTACTTC	CASSLSNAEQYF
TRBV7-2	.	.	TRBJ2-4	TGTGCCAGCAGCTTGCGGGCCACAGTCGGAAACATTCAGTACTTC	CASSLRATVGNIQYF
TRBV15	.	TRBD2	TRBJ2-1	TGTGCCACCAGCAGACTAGCGGGAGAGCAGCAGTTCTTC	CATSRLAGEQQFF
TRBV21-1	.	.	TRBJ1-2	TGTGCCAGCAGCCCACCGGGGGATGGCTACACCTTC	CASSPPGDGYTF
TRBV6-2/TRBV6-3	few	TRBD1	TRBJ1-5	TGTGCCAGCAGCTACTACTGGACAGGGCCCCAGCATTTT	CASSYYWTGPQHF
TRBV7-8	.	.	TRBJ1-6	TGTGCCAGCAGCTTAGCAATGGGGGCCAATTCACCCCTCCACTTT	CASSLAMGANSPLHF
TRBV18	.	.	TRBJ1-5	TGTGCCAGCTCACCAAACGGGAATCAGCCCCAGCATTTT	CASSPNGNQPQHF
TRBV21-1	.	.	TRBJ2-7	TGTGCCAGCCCCGGACAGGACCGCTACGAGCAGTACTTC	CASPGQDRYEQYF
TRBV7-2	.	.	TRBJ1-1	TGTGCCAGCAGCCTGTCAGGGAACACTGAAGCTTTCTTT	CASSLSGNTEAFF
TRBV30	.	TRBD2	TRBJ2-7	TGTGCCTCAAGCGGGGCGAGCTCCTACGAGCAGTACTTC	CASSGASSYEQYF
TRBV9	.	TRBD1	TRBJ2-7	TGTGCCAGCAGCGTAGGGGGGACAGGGTCGTACGAGCAGTACTTC	CASSVGGTGSYEQYF
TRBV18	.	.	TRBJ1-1	TGTGCCAGCTCCCTACTCGGACACCGGAACACTGAAGCTTTCTTT	CASSLLGHRNTEAFF
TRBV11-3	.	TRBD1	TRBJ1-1	TGTGCCAGCAGCGGGGGACAGGGTAGATATGCGAACACTGAAGCTTTCTTT	CASSGGQGRYANTEAFF
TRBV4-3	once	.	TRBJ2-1	TGCGCCAGCAGCCAAGACCCAGGGAAAATAGATGAGCAGTTCTTC	CASSQDPGKIDEQFF
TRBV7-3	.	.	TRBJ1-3	TGTGCCAGCAGCTCCCTCAAGAGGGGGGGAAACACCATATATTTT	CASSSLKRGGNTIYF
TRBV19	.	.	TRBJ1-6	TGTGCCAGTAGTATAGATTTGGAGGGTTTCAAATCTCGGTCACCCCTCCACTTT	CASSIDLEGFKSRSPLHF
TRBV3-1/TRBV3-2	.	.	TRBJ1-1	TGTGCCAGCAGCCATAACGACAGAGTGAACACTGAAGCTTTCTTT	CASSHNDRVNTEAFF
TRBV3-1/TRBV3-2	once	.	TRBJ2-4	TGTGCCAGCAGCTACCGGGGGGCCAACAACATTCAGTACTTC	CASSYRGANNIQYF
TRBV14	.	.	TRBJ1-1	TGTGCCAGCAGCCAAGAATGGACACCTAACACTGAAGCTTTCTTT	CASSQEWTPNTEAFF
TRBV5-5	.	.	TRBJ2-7	TGTGCCAGCAACCCCCGCGCCGTCAGGGGCTACGAGCAGTACTTC	CASNPRAVRGYEQYF
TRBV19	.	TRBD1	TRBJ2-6	TGTGCCAGTAGGGACAGGGGAACCTCTGGGGCCAACGTCCTGACTTTC	CASRDRGTSGANVLTF
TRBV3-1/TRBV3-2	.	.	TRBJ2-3	TGTGCCAGCAGCCAAGGGGCGGGCGCCGCGGATACGCAGTATTTT	CASSQGAGAADTQYF
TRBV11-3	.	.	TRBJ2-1	TGTGCCAGCAGCTTAGTGCTGGGGGGGCCCAATGAGCAGTTCTTC	CASSLVLGGPNEQFF
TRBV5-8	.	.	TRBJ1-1	TGTGCCAGCAGCTCAACAAGGGGGACTGAAGCTTTCTTT	CASSSTRGTEAFF
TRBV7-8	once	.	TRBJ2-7	TGTGCCAGCAGCCGCTACAGCTACGAGCAGTACTTC	CASSRYSYEQYF
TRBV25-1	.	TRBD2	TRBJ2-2	TGTGCCAGCAGTGTCAGCAGCGGGAGAAGCGGGGGGGAGCTGTTTTTT	CASSVSSGRSGGELFF
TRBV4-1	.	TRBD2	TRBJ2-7	TGCGCCAGCAGCCAAGATGCGGGAGGGTTGGAGCAGTACTTC	CASSQDAGGLEQYF
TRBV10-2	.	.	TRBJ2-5	TGCGCCAGCAGTGCGTCAGGACTTGAAGAGACCCAGTACTTC	CASSASGLEETQYF
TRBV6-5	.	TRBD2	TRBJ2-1	TGTGCCAGCAGCTCTACTAGCGGCCCCTACAATGAGCAGTTCTTC	CASSSTSGPYNEQFF
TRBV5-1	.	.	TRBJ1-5	TGCGCCAGCAGCTTGGACGGGGTGAACCAGCCCCAGCATTTT	CASSLDGVNQPQHF
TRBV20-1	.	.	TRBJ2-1	TGCAGTGCTAGAGGTAACAATGAGCAGTTCTTC	CSARGNNEQFF
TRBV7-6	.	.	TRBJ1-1	TGTGCCAGCAGCTCTGTTGTCACTGAAGCTTTCTTT	CASSSVVTEAFF
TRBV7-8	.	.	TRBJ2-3	TGTGCCAGCAGCTTAGGCCTAGCAGGTTTTCAAGAAGATACGCAGTATTTT	CASSLGLAGFQEDTQYF
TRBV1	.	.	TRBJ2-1	TGCACCAGCAGCCAAGATCGTAGGATAGCGGGAGAGGAGACCAATGAGCAGTTCTTC	CTSSQDRRIAGEETNEQFF
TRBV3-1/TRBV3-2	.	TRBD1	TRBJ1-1	TGTGCCAGCAGCCAAGATACTCTAACCGGGACAGGGGTCCCTGAAGCTTTCTTT	CASSQDTLTGTGVPEAFF
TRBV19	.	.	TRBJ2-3	TGTGCCAGTACCCTCTCCGGGACTGGTCTCACAGATACGCAGTATTTT	CASTLSGTGLTDTQYF